What follows is one T cell receptor (beta chain) and its context. Its matching antigen is unknown. The source of the sample is a study of cytomegalovirus exposure and HLA in healthy donors. General study findings and limits: Sequencing likely caused a cluster of highly shared sequence variants. Reports indicated that the classifier achieved high specificity and sensitivity in diagnosing cytomegalovirus status. It was around 160 TCR beta chains that were listed as cytomegalovirus-associated.

13 Jbeta primers and 60 Vbeta primers were used for the PCR. Sequencing used immunoSEQ multiplex PCR; TCRdb keeps in-frame clones, though not all of them. This table holds 160,000 or so clones, 75% to 85% found once. CDR1 is LNHDA, CDR2 SQIVND, per germline (reference sequence). V lost 9 bases and J 3 bases, leaving 13 bases between the germline ends. The CDR3 spans 13 residues. Sequencing was performed on PBMCs. The clonotype comes from a woman between 50 and 59 years old in good health and CMV-seronegative. This chain joins TRBV19 and TRBJ2-3; D is perhaps TRBD1 (5 bases). The CDR3 nucleotides read TGTGCCAGCAGCTATCAGGGAACAGATACGCAGTATTTT. Translating gives CASSYQGTDTQYF.